This T cell receptor beta chain was recovered during a study of T-cell memory formation after mild COVID-19. Constant-segment primers and 5'RACE yielded cDNA libraries for TCR alpha and TCR beta, each carrying sample barcodes and UMIs. Each CDR3 protein is one row after TCRdb ran MiXCR on the 5' RACE reads. Of fewer than 200,000 distinct CDR3 sequences listed, approximately 17% are singletons. Trimming cost V 6 bases and J 4 bases, with 27 bases left between them. Per germline, CDR1 LNHDA and CDR2 SQIVND (reference sequence). The CDR3 is made up of 18 amino acids. In this sample, this clonotype turned up a few times.

Sequencing used PBMCs or a T cell subset sorted from them (not recorded which). This TCR derives from a man younger than 35 who had mild COVID-19 (a few samples of this study predate the infection). Cell type and time point are not known. The chain joins TRBV19 to TRBJ1-1; no definite D call. CDR3: CASRRAANPLNSGTEAFF. The DNA of the CDR3 is TGTGCCAGTAGAAGGGCAGCCAACCCTTTGAACTCGGGCACTGAAGCTTTCTTT.